The rows below give T cell receptor beta chains drawn from one sample of a study of shared clonotypes between healthy human individuals. Measured with immunoSEQ multiplex PCR; TCRdb has only the in-frame clones, and not every one. The sample carries about 480,000 clones, more than 65% recorded once. Source material: PBMCs. The receptors stem from a woman aged 40 to 50 in good health. Some clones in this sample may be carry-over from other donors' samples. CDR3s include the opening cysteine and the closing phenylalanine or tryptophan. Each record gives: clone size, J gene, D gene, V gene, CDR3 protein, CDR3 DNA. The D gene is left open where the match is weak. Clone size, where shown, is once, few, many, or a class for clones that have expanded.

>many|TRBJ2-3|TRBD2|TRBV15
CATEGGAGVGLNTQYF
TGTGCCACCGAGGGCGGGGCGGGAGTGGGGCTCAATACGCAGTATTTT
>NA|TRBJ1-2|TRBD1|TRBV28
CASSSSGQGAGGYTF
TGTGCCAGCAGTTCCTCCGGACAGGGGGCGGGCGGCTACACCTTC
>NA|TRBJ2-5|TRBD1|TRBV30
CAFFSRGLETQYF
TGTGCCTTTTTTTCAAGGGGGCTAGAGACCCAGTACTTC
>NA|TRBJ1-2|TRBD1|TRBV19
CASNPIRDSYGYTF
TGTGCCAGTAATCCCATTCGGGACAGCTATGGCTACACCTTC
>NA|TRBJ2-7|NA|TRBV2
CASTGSYEQYF
TGTGCCAGCACAGGGTCCTACGAGCAGTACTTC
>NA|TRBJ1-2|NA|TRBV7-2
CASSLDSMNYGYTF
TGTGCCAGCAGCCTCGACAGTATGAACTATGGCTACACCTTC
>NA|TRBJ2-7|NA|TRBV27
CASSLSSLQGYEQYF
TGTGCCAGCAGTTTATCTTCTCTTCAGGGCTACGAGCAGTACTTC
>NA|TRBJ2-1|NA|TRBV28
CASRGAEAGLYNEQFF
TGTGCCAGCAGAGGGGCGGAGGCAGGTCTGTACAATGAGCAGTTCTTC
>NA|TRBJ2-2|NA|TRBV27
CASQSGAGELFF
TGTGCCAGCCAATCCGGGGCCGGGGAGCTGTTTTTT
>NA|TRBJ2-7|NA|TRBV27
CASSLGVGRTRHF
TGTGCCAGCAGTTTAGGTGTCGGCCGGACCCGACACTTC
>NA|TRBJ1-4|TRBD1|TRBV9
CASSNAAGQENEKLFF
TGTGCCAGCAGCAACGCGGCCGGACAGGAGAATGAAAAACTGTTTTTT
>NA|TRBJ2-4|TRBD2|TRBV11-3
CASSFGLAGVRAKNIQYF
TGTGCCAGCAGCTTTGGACTAGCGGGAGTACGAGCCAAAAACATTCAGTACTTC
>NA|TRBJ1-1|TRBD1|TRBV14
CASSQDGQGWTYTEAFF
TGTGCCAGCAGCCAAGACGGACAGGGATGGACATACACTGAAGCTTTCTTT
>NA|TRBJ2-1|NA|TRBV10-3
CAIRDVAYNEQFF
TGTGCCATCAGGGACGTGGCGTACAATGAGCAGTTCTTC
>NA|TRBJ2-5|NA|TRBV27
CASSSWAEGETQYF
TGTGCCAGCAGTTCCTGGGCCGAGGGGGAGACCCAGTACTTC
>NA|TRBJ2-1|NA|TRBV5-4
CATETSSYNEQFF
TGTGCCACGGAGACGAGCTCCTACAATGAGCAGTTCTTC
>few|TRBJ2-3|TRBD1|TRBV6-5
CASSYSRDSSTDTQYF
TGTGCCAGCAGTTATAGCAGGGACAGCAGCACAGATACGCAGTATTTT
>NA|TRBJ1-1|NA|TRBV21-1
CASSKVKNEGARMNTEAFF
TGTGCCAGCAGCAAAGTGAAAAATGAGGGGGCGCGGATGAACACTGAAGCTTTCTTT
>NA|TRBJ1-2|TRBD1|TRBV6-5
CASSAPGQGQNGYTF
TGTGCCAGCAGCGCCCCGGGACAGGGGCAGAATGGCTACACCTTC
>NA|TRBJ1-1|NA|TRBV4-1
CASSPALLIREAFF
TGCGCCAGCAGCCCCGCACTACTTATACGAGAAGCTTTCTTT